The present T cell receptor beta chain was sequenced within a study of TIL therapy for anti-PD-1-resistant metastatic lung cancer. Study details: Patients had a median age of around 54 years (range about 38-85). Study results and limitations: This highly selected cohort may not generalize to typical lung cancer patients.

As concerns this clone: Its antigen is still unknown.

The time point: pre-treatment sample, taken before nivolumab and TIL therapy. Most excised metastases sampled were pleural nodules or supraclavicular lymph nodes. Patients then received nivolumab; progressors got lymphodepletion, TIL and IL-2. Patients were adults with stage 4 NSCLC. The CDR3 sequence is 15 residues long. Trimming took 0 bases from V and 3 from J, leaving 13 bases between them. The germline CDR1 and CDR2 sequences are SGHDT and YYEEEE. This was the immunoSEQ v3 assay. Assay: immunoSEQ multiplex PCR; the TCRdb copy retains only in-frame clones and omits some. Among about 50,000 clones listed, about two thirds were seen once.

The input for sequencing was tumor tissue, taken at baseline. This sequence originates from a person aged 25-85 years with non-small cell lung cancer. The chain joins TRBV5-6 to TRBJ2-7; D is unresolved. As DNA, the CDR3 is TGTGCCAGCAGCTTGGATGGCAGAACAAACTACGAGCAGTACTTC. This sequence encodes CASSLDGRTNYEQYF.